This section outlines one T cell receptor beta chain sequence together with its context. No cognate antigen has been identified for it. Within one base of it there is no much larger clone, and no base qualities were kept. The data derive from a study of monozygotic twins with cystic fibrosis (dated by TCRdb to the early 2020s). For the study in its entirety: Barcoded libraries were made from roughly 2.7 micrograms of fragmented DNA using roughly 14 PCR cycles. Data for three of the twin pairs had already been reported earlier in a different context. TCR beta repertoires were compared within and between 16 monozygotic twin pairs with cystic fibrosis so that genetic influence on V and J gene usage could be assessed. Ten female and six male twin pairs, aged roughly 2.0 to 36.4 years (median approximately 9.1 years) and mostly children and adolescents, were included in the cohort. On the day blood was drawn, the twins' weight-for-height and FEVPerc (FEV1 disease centile) were ranked against those of the 1,100 or so cohort participants. The full study reports these points: Monozygotic CF twin pairs shared significantly more nucleotide-identical clonotypes within each pair than unrelated CF individuals shared with one another (P = 0.000026, Mann-Whitney). Simpson clonality was found to be generally low (median about 0.009), suggesting a naive-dominated repertoire, although higher clonality was observed in the most severely affected patients. The greatest similarity to the co-twin was observed for V gene usage in 13 of 16 pairs and for J usage in 8 of 16 pairs, which suggested genetic constraints. The cohort was small, and no association was found between shared CDR3 numbers and age, concordance or disease severity.

Following the manufacturer's instructions, the researchers used the immunoSEQ immune profiling system to amplify TCR beta CDR3 regions via multiplex PCR. Sequencing was performed on an Illumina NextSeq system. The source study handled its data this way. Sequence data were processed on the immunoSEQ Analyzer platform, and clonality was calculated as the square root of Simpson's index of productive rearrangements. Jensen-Shannon distance served as the measure of similarity in V and J usage, while OLGA was used to compute CDR3 generation probabilities. The researchers looked up shared CDR3 sequences in the immuneACCESS database (August 2020) and in VDJdb (December 2020). What TCRdb holds here is the immuneACCESS table cut down to in-frame rearrangements. Part of the clones is not present; checked against another copy, under half of the missing clones reflect an unresolved V gene, and the others are unexplained. V and J calls and clone size are given by that table; D and trimming were obtained from the DNA. The sample includes 30,000 or so clones, with roughly 90% observed a single time. The ten most abundant clones make up approximately 1% of the sample.

The twin pairs came from the European Cystic Fibrosis Twin and Sibling Study Cohort, which recruited patients from over 150 CF clinics across 14 European countries. Zygosity and CFTR genotype were confirmed in-house, and zygosity was tested by multiplex PCR of nine short tandem repeat loci. Each twin gave a peripheral blood sample, and clinical parameters were documented on that same day of blood sampling. Phenol/chloroform extraction was used to isolate genomic DNA from peripheral blood cells, and the DNA was then kept in TE buffer at 4 degrees C. The TCR comes from a girl aged 2 to 10 with cystic fibrosis. The material sequenced was blood.

The sequenced DNA: TGCGCCAGCAGCCAAGATACCACTAGCGGGGTCACAGATACGCAGTATTTT. It specifies CASSQDTTSGVTDTQYF. This chain joins TRBV4-3 to TRBJ2-3; 10 middle bases align to TRBD2. V loses 0 bases at its end and J loses 2 bases; junction bases beyond the gene matches: 5. Counted from cysteine to phenylalanine, this CDR3 has 17 amino acids. Only the CDR3 DNA is retained, 51 bases long and in frame from the first base. The germline V gene gives CDR1 as LGHNA and CDR2 as YSLEER.